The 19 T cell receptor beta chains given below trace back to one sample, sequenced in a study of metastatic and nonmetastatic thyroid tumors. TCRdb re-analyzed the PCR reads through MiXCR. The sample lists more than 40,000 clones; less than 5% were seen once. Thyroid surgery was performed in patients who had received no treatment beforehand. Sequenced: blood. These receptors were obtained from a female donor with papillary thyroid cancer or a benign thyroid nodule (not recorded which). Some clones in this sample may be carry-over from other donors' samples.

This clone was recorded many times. The CDR3 spells CASRGQGGTGELFF. CDR3 sequence (DNA): TGTGCCAGTCGGGGACAGGGGGGCACCGGGGAGCTGTTTTTT. The V and J genes are TRBV7-9 and TRBJ2-2; TRBD1 matches at 11 bases. Germline CDR1 and CDR2: SEHNR and FQNEAQ (reference sequence). Losses at the gene ends were 9 bases for V and 4 bases for J; bases not matched to a gene: 4. This CDR3 region has 14 residues.

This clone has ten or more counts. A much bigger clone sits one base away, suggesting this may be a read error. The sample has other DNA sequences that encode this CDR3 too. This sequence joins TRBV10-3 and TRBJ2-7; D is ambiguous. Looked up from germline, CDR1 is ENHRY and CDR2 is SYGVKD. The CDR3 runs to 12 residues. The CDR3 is CAISESTYEQYF. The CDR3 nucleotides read TGTGCCATCAGTGAGTCGACCTACGAACAGTACTTC.

The CDR3 loop reads CSARGGGTGRTEAFF. DNA for the CDR3: TGCAGTGCTAGAGGGGGAGGGACAGGGAGGACTGAAGCTTTCTTT. The genes are TRBV20-1 and TRBJ1-1; TRBD1 matches at 9 bases. Losses at the gene ends were 1 base for V and 5 bases for J; bases not matched to a gene: 8. Looked up from germline, CDR1 is DFQATT and CDR2 is SNEGSKA (reference sequence). This CDR3 contains 15 residues.

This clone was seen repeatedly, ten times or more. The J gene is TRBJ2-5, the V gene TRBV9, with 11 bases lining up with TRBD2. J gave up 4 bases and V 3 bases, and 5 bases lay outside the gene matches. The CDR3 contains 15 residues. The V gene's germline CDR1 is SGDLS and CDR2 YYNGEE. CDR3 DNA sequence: TGTGCCAGCAGCGGTAGCGGGAGGGCCCTAGAGACCCAGTACTTC. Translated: CASSGSGRALETQYF.

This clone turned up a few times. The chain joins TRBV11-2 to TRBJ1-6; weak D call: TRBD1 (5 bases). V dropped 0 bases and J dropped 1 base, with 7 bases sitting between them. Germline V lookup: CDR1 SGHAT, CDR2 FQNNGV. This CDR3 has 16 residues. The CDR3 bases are TGTGCCAGCAGCTTAGACAGGGTATCCTATAATTCACCCCTCCACTTT. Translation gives CASSLDRVSYNSPLHF.

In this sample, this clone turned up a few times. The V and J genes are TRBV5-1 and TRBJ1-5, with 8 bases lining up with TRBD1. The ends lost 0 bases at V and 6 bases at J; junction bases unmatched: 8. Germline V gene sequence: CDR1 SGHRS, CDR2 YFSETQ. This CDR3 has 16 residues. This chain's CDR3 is CASSLAPGGAGQPQHF. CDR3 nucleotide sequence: TGCGCCAGCAGCTTGGCCCCAGGGGGCGCGGGTCAGCCCCAGCATTTT. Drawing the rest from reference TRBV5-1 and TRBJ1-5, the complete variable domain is KAGVTQTPRYLIKTRGQQVTLSCSPISGHRSVSWYQQTPGQGLQFLFEYFSETQRNKGNFPGRFSGRQFSNSRSEMNVSTLELGDSALYLCASSLAPGGAGQPQHFGDGTRLSIL.

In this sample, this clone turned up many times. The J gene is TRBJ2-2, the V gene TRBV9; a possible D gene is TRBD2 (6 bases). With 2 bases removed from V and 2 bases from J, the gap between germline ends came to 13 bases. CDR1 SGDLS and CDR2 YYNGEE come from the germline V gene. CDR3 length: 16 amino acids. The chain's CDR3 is CASSVPGRFNTGELFF. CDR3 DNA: TGTGCCAGCAGCGTGCCGGGGAGGTTCAACACCGGGGAGCTGTTTTTT.

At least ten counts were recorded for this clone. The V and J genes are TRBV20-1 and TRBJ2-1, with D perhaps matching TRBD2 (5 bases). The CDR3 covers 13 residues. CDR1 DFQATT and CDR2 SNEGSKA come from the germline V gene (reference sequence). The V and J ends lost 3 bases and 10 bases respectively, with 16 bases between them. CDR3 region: CSASRVEGAEQFF. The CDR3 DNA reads TGCAGTGCTAGTAGGGTAGAGGGAGCCGAGCAGTTCTTC.

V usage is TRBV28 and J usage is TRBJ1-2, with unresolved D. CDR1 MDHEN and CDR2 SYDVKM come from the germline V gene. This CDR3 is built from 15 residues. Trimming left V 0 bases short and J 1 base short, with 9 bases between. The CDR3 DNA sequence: TGTGCCAGCAGTTTATGGCCCGCAATTAACTATGGCTACACCTTC. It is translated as CASSLWPAINYGYTF.

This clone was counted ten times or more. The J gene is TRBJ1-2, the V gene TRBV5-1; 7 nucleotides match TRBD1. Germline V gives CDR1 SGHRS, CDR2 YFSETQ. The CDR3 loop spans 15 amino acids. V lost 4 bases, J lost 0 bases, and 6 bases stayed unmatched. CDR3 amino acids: CASSPTGDPNYGYTF. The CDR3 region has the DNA TGCGCCAGCAGCCCTACAGGGGACCCTAACTATGGCTACACCTTC.

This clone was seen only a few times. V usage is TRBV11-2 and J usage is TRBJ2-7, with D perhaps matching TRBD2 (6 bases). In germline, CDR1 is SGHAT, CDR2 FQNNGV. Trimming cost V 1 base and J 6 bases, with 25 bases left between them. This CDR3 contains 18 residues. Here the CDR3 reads CASSLVLTIGRFSLEQYF. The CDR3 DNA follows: TGTGCCAGCAGCTTAGTGTTAACTATCGGGAGATTTTCACTCGAGCAGTACTTC.

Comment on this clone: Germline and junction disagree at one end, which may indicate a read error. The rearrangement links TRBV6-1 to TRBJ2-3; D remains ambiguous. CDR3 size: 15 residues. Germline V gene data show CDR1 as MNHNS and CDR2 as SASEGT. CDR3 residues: CASRDRSIGTDTKYF. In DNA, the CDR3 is TGTGCCAGCAGGGACCGCTCCATCGGCACAGATACGAAGTATTTT.

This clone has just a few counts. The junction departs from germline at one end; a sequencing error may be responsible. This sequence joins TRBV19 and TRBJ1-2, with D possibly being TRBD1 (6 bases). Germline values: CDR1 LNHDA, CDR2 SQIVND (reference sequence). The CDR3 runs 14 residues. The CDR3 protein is CASSISPGAGCYTF. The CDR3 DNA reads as TGTGCCAGTAGTATCTCACCAGGGGCGGGTTGCTACACCTTT.

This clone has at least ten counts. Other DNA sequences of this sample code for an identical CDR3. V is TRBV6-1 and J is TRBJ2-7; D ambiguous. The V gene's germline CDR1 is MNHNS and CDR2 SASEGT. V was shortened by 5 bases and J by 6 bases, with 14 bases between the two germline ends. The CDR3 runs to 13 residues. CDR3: CASSYGLGGEQYF. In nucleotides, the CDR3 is TGTGCCAGCAGTTATGGCCTGGGTGGCGAGCAGTACTTC.

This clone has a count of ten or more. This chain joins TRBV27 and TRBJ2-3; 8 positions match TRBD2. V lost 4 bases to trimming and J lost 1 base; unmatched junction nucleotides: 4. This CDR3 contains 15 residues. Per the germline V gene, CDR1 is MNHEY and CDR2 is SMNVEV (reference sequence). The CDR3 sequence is CASSWVGRGTDTQYF. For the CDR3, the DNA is TGTGCCAGCAGTTGGGTCGGGAGGGGCACAGATACGCAGTATTTT.

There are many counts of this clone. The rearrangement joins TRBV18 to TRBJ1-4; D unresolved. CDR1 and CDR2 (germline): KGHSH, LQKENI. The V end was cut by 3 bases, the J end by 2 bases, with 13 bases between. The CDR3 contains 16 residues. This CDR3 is CASSPRLSDTNEKLFF. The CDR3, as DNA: TGTGCCAGCTCACCTAGGCTGTCGGACACTAATGAAAAACTGTTTTTT. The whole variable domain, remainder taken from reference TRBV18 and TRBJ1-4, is NAGVMQNPRHLVRRRGQEARLRCSPMKGHSHVYWYRQLPEEGLKFMVYLQKENIIDESGMPKERFSAEFPKEGPSILRIQQVVRGDSAAYFCASSPRLSDTNEKLFFGSGTQLSVL.

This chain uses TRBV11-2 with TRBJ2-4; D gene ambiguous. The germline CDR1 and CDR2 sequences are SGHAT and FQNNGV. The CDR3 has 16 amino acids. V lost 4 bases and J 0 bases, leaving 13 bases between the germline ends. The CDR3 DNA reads TGTGCCAGCAGCTCCTCCTCCCCTATAGCCAAAAACATTCAGTACTTC. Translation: CASSSSSPIAKNIQYF.

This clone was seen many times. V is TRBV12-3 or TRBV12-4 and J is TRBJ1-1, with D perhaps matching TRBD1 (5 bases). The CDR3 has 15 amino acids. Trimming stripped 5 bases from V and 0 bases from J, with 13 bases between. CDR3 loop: CASSLSSGMNTEAFF. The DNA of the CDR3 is TGTGCCAGCAGTCTTAGCTCAGGGATGAACACTGAAGCTTTCTTT.

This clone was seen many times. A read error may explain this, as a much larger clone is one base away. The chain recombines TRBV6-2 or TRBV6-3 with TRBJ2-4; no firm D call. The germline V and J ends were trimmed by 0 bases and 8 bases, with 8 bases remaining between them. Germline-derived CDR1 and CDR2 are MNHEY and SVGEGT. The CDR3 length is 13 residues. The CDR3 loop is CASSYSARDIQYF. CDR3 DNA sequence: TGTGCCAGCAGTTACTCGGCTAGAGACATTCAGTACTTC.